These 23 T cell receptor beta chains were all obtained from the same sample, sequenced in a study of T-cell memory formation after mild COVID-19. MiXCR was run by TCRdb on the 5' RACE reads, yielding one entry per CDR3 protein. This sample has some 350,000 distinct CDR3 sequences, with over 10% found just once. What was sequenced was PBMCs or a T cell subset sorted from them (not recorded which). These receptors were obtained from a man aged 18 to 30 who had mild COVID-19 (a few samples of this study predate the infection). Cell type and time point are not known.

This clonotype was recorded at least ten times. The rearrangement joins TRBV7-2 to TRBJ1-1; TRBD1 might be the D (5 bases). The V gene's germline CDR1 is SGHTA and CDR2 FQGNSA. The CDR3 consists of 14 residues. The ends were cut back, 1 base at V and 3 bases at J, with 9 bases in the middle. The CDR3 DNA reads as TGTGCCAGCAGCTTAGGGCAGGGTTACACTGAAGCTTTCTTT. This gives the protein CASSLGQGYTEAFF.

The chain uses TRBV4-1 and TRBJ1-6; D is possibly TRBD1 (6 bases). Germline lookup yields CDR1 MGHRA and CDR2 YSYEKL. The V end was cut by 4 bases, the J end by 7 bases, with 8 bases between. This CDR3 comprises 13 residues. The chain's CDR3 is CASSRTENSPLHF. The DNA of the CDR3 is TGCGCCAGCAGCCGGACAGAGAATTCACCCCTCCACTTT.

This clonotype was seen only a few times. This chain joins TRBV7-9 and TRBJ2-4; 9 bases are a match to TRBD2. The CDR3 has 17 residues. After removal of 5 bases from V and 8 bases from J, the junction contained 16 bases not matched to a gene. The germline V gene encodes CDR1 SEHNR and CDR2 FQNEAQ (reference sequence). In DNA, the CDR3 is TGTGCCAGCAGCCCCGATCGGGGGCGGGGGGGCCAGGACATTCAGTACTTC. This translates into CASSPDRGRGGQDIQYF. Full variable domain (rest looked up from reference TRBV7-9 and TRBJ2-4): DTGVSQNPRHKITKRGQNVTFRCDPISEHNRLYWYRQTLGQGPEFLTYFQNEAQLEKSRLLSDRFSAERPKGSFSTLEIQRTEQGDSAMYLCASSPDRGRGGQDIQYFGAGTRLSVL.

A few counts support this clonotype. The chain uses TRBV5-5 and TRBJ1-5, with D possibly TRBD1 on 5 matching bases. With 0 bases removed from V and 5 bases from J, the gap between germline ends came to 18 bases. CDR1 and CDR2 (germline): SGHKS, YYEKEE (reference sequence). CDR3 length: 17 amino acids. DNA of the CDR3: TGTGCCAGCAGCTTGGACCCCGGCCAGGGTCTCGATCAGCCCCAGCATTTT. Residues: CASSLDPGQGLDQPQHF.

This chain joins TRBV4-2 and TRBJ1-2, with D hard to call. Germline V gene sequence: CDR1 LGHNA, CDR2 YNFKEQ. This CDR3 is 14 amino acids long. V gave up 0 bases and J gave up 4 bases, with 9 bases separating them. Here the CDR3 DNA reads TGTGCCAGCAGCCAAGATGGCTCTCTCTATGGCTACACCTTC. It codes for CASSQDGSLYGYTF.

This clonotype was seen more than once but under ten times. The rearrangement links TRBV29-1 to TRBJ1-2; 7 bases line up with TRBD1. Germline V gene data show CDR1 as SQVTM and CDR2 as ANQGSEA. V was pared by 7 bases and J by 6 bases, with 2 bases of the junction left unmatched. The CDR3 has 10 amino acids. CDR3 amino acids: CSAGTDGYTF. CDR3 nucleotide sequence: TGCAGCGCCGGGACAGATGGCTACACCTTC. The variable domain in full, with the rest retrieved from reference TRBV29-1 and TRBJ1-2, is SAVISQKPSRDICQRGTSLTIQCQVDSQVTMMFWYRQQPGQSLTLIATANQGSEATYESGFVIDKFPISRPNLTFSTLTVSNMSPEDSSIYLCSAGTDGYTFGSGTRLTVV.

This clonotype was recorded a few times. The chain is built from TRBV7-9 and TRBJ1-1; TRBD1 might be the D (6 bases). This CDR3 comprises 13 residues. The V end was cut by 4 bases, the J end by 3 bases, with 9 bases between. In germline, CDR1 is SEHNR, CDR2 FQNEAQ (reference sequence). CDR3 sequence reads: CASSYTGYTEAFF. The CDR3 DNA reads TGTGCCAGCAGCTACACAGGGTACACTGAAGCTTTCTTT. Using reference TRBV7-9 and TRBJ1-1 for the parts outside the CDR3, the full variable domain is DTGVSQNPRHKITKRGQNVTFRCDPISEHNRLYWYRQTLGQGPEFLTYFQNEAQLEKSRLLSDRFSAERPKGSFSTLEIQRTEQGDSAMYLCASSYTGYTEAFFGQGTRLTVV.

The chain combines TRBV15 with TRBJ2-3, with 8 nucleotides matching TRBD1. The germline CDR1 and CDR2 sequences are LNHNV and YYDKDF (reference sequence). V lost 5 bases, J lost 3 bases, and 4 bases stayed unmatched. The CDR3 sequence is 14 residues long. The CDR3 loop reads CATSGRQGTDTQYF. Here the CDR3 DNA reads TGTGCCACCAGCGGACGACAGGGGACAGATACGCAGTATTTT.

This clonotype was found many times. The chain couples TRBV5-1 to TRBJ2-1; tentatively, D is TRBD1 (6 bases). The CDR3 runs 16 residues. Germline CDR1 is SGHRS and CDR2 is YFSETQ. The V and J ends lost 3 bases and 0 bases respectively, with 13 bases between them. DNA of the CDR3: TGCGCCAGCAGCTCCGGTGGGGGCCTCTCCTACAATGAGCAGTTCTTC. It specifies CASSSGGGLSYNEQFF.

The V call is TRBV4-3, the J call TRBJ2-5; D is unclear. V lost 0 bases to trimming and J lost 3 bases, with 5 bases between them. The germline V gene encodes CDR1 LGHNA and CDR2 YSLEER. This CDR3 is built from 13 residues. The CDR3 DNA reads TGCGCCAGCAGCCAAGATCCCAAAGAGACCCAGTACTTC. This codes for CASSQDPKETQYF.

At least ten counts were recorded for this clonotype. This chain uses TRBV20-1 with TRBJ2-7, with 15 positions matching TRBD2. In germline, CDR1 is DFQATT, CDR2 SNEGSKA (reference sequence). The CDR3 covers 17 residues. The V segment lost 1 base and the J segment 4 bases; nucleotides outside the gene matches: 8. As DNA, the CDR3 is TGCAGTGCTAGAGGCTTCGGGACTAGCGGGGGGACGTACGAGCAGTACTTC. It translates to CSARGFGTSGGTYEQYF.

The rearrangement joins TRBV28 to TRBJ2-1, with no clear D. The CDR3 is made up of 13 amino acids. The V end was cut by 2 bases, the J end by 12 bases, with 14 bases between. Germline CDR1 and CDR2: MDHEN and SYDVKM. The CDR3 DNA sequence: TGTGCCAGCAGTTTAAGTTGGGTTCCCTCGCAGTTCTTC. Protein product: CASSLSWVPSQFF.

The chain uses TRBV20-1 and TRBJ2-3, with D possibly being TRBD2 (7 bases). The V gene lost 2 bases and the J gene lost 0 bases, with 12 bases spanning the gap. Germline CDR1 DFQATT, CDR2 SNEGSKA (reference sequence). The length of the CDR3 is 15 residues. The DNA for the CDR3 is TGCAGTGCTAGACGGGGGGCAGGGAGCACAGATACGCAGTATTTT. This translates into CSARRGAGSTDTQYF.

This chain links TRBV20-1 with TRBJ1-2; 10 bases are shared with TRBD1. CDR1 and CDR2 from the germline V gene are DFQATT and SNEGSKA (reference sequence). The CDR3 consists of 15 residues. With 1 base clipped from V and 7 bases from J, the junction kept 9 bases outside the gene matches. CDR3: CSARATGTGDSGYTF. The CDR3 DNA sequence: TGCAGTGCTAGAGCCACCGGGACAGGGGACTCTGGCTACACCTTC.

The chain employs TRBV7-9 and TRBJ1-4; D ambiguous. The CDR3 extends over 14 amino acids. The germline gives CDR1 SEHNR, CDR2 FQNEAQ (reference sequence). V was trimmed by 4 bases and J by 3 bases, leaving 9 bases between them. The CDR3 here is CASSSVASNEKLFF. Written as DNA, the CDR3 is TGTGCCAGCAGCTCCGTCGCCTCTAATGAAAAACTGTTTTTT.

This clonotype was found a few times. The chain links TRBV11-3 to TRBJ2-1; possible D gene TRBD2, 5 bases. This CDR3 is 13 amino acids long. Germline-derived CDR1 and CDR2 are SGHNT and YENEEA. V was pared by 4 bases and J by 4 bases, with 8 bases between. The CDR3 DNA is TGTGCCAGCAGCTCCCCGGGATACAATGAGCAGTTCTTC. Its protein product is CASSSPGYNEQFF.

This clonotype has more than one count but fewer than ten. The gene calls are TRBV19 and TRBJ2-2, with D unresolved. Trimming left V 6 bases short and J 0 bases short, with 11 bases between. The CDR3 has 15 residues. Germline values: CDR1 LNHDA, CDR2 SQIVND (reference sequence). The CDR3: CASRAGPANTGELFF. CDR3 DNA: TGTGCCAGTAGAGCAGGACCCGCGAACACCGGGGAGCTGTTTTTT.

The chain employs TRBV4-3 and TRBJ1-2; unclear D gene. Germline V CDR1 and CDR2: LGHNA, YSLEER. CDR3 length: 16 residues. Between the trimmed V and J ends, which lost 6 bases and 7 bases, there was a span of 24 bases. The CDR3 loop reads CASSQLFPGLASGYTF. The DNA for the CDR3 is TGCGCCAGCAGTCAACTCTTCCCCGGCCTAGCCTCTGGCTACACCTTC.

The sample holds one count of this clonotype. This rearrangement joins TRBV9 to TRBJ1-4, with a tentative D call TRBD1 (6 bases). The CDR3 runs to 14 residues. Deletions cut 4 bases from V and 10 bases from J, with 17 bases between. Germline V CDR1 and CDR2: SGDLS, YYNGEE. The CDR3 coding sequence is TGTGCCAGCAGCTCTCGACAGGTGGTCGCAAAACTGTTTTTT. Its translation is CASSSRQVVAKLFF.

This chain uses TRBV7-9 with TRBJ2-5; D unclear. Germline V gene lookup returns CDR1 SEHNR and CDR2 FQNEAQ (reference sequence). V was trimmed by 5 bases and J by 0 bases, leaving 19 bases between them. The CDR3 is 17 amino acids. CDR3 region: CASSPPDGPLYQETQYF. The CDR3 DNA is TGTGCCAGCAGCCCCCCCGATGGCCCCCTGTACCAAGAGACCCAGTACTTC.

The chain carries TRBV6-5 and TRBJ2-2, with D perhaps TRBD1 (8 bases). Germline-derived CDR1 and CDR2 are MNHEY and SVGAGI. The CDR3 loop spans 16 amino acids. Trimming left V 1 base short and J 6 bases short, with 15 bases between. The CDR3 protein is CASSYLDREGAGELFF. The CDR3 nucleotides are TGTGCCAGCAGTTACTTGGACAGGGAGGGGGCCGGGGAGCTGTTTTTT.

This clonotype was recorded a few times. This rearrangement joins TRBV18 to TRBJ2-4; D might be TRBD1 or TRBD2, each matching 5 bases. The ends were cut back, 3 bases at V and 7 bases at J, with 13 bases in the middle. Germline V gives CDR1 KGHSH, CDR2 LQKENI. The CDR3 loop spans 14 amino acids. CDR3 sequence (DNA): TGTGCCAGCTCACCGGGGGACCCAAAGAACATTCAGTACTTC. It encodes CASSPGDPKNIQYF.

The sample holds a few counts of this clonotype. V gene TRBV27 combines with J gene TRBJ2-3; D is unclear. The CDR3 covers 14 residues. Germline V lookup: CDR1 MNHEY, CDR2 SMNVEV (reference sequence). The V gene lost 3 bases and the J gene lost 2 bases, with 9 bases spanning the gap. The CDR3 loop reads CASSLGRNTDTQYF. The CDR3 nucleotides read TGTGCCAGCAGTTTGGGCAGAAACACAGATACGCAGTATTTT.